These 24 T cell receptor beta chains were sequenced from one sample in a study of blood T cell repertoires in COVID-19 (dated by TCRdb to 2019 to 2021). The library was obtained by the immunoSEQ multiplex PCR assay. Sourced from immuneACCESS, this table was stored by TCRdb with only in-frame sequences that have V and J called. A share of the clones is absent; for the studies checked, an unresolved V gene accounts for under half, and the remainder has no known explanation. The sample has about 280,000 clones on record, 83% of them singletons. The ten biggest clones cover 7.5% to 10% of the sample. The specimen was peripheral blood. These receptors all come from a woman between 50 and 59 years old who had recovered from COVID-19.

This rearrangement joins TRBV10-3 to TRBJ1-1, with 9 bases that match TRBD1. V was clipped by 6 bases and J by 6 bases; unmatched bases: 5. CDR1 ENHRY and CDR2 SYGVKD come from the germline V gene. The CDR3 length is 13 residues. CDR3 amino acids: CAIRQQGASEAFF. In DNA, the CDR3 is TGTGCCATCAGGCAACAGGGGGCTTCTGAAGCTTTCTTT.

This rearrangement joins TRBV18 to TRBJ1-6; possible D gene TRBD1, 6 bases. The CDR3 runs to 15 residues. Trimming removed 6 bases at V and 8 bases at J, with 17 bases between. Germline loops: CDR1 KGHSH, CDR2 LQKENI. DNA of the CDR3: TGTGCCAGCTCCCCCTCGGCCGGGGGGCATTCACCCCTCCACTTT. It codes for CASSPSAGGHSPLHF.

The J gene is TRBJ2-1, the V gene TRBV5-1; D perhaps matches TRBD2 (5 bases). V was cut by 4 bases and J by 8 bases, with 13 bases left in between. The CDR3 consists of 13 residues. Germline CDR1 is SGHRS and CDR2 is YFSETQ. In DNA, the CDR3 is TGCGCCAGCAGCCAAGAAACAGCGGATGAGCAGTTCTTC. This encodes CASSQETADEQFF.

The CDR3 spells CASSSGSTNTEAFF. CDR3 nucleotide sequence: TGCGCCAGCAGCTCCGGTAGTACGAACACTGAAGCTTTCTTT. The chain recombines TRBV5-1 with TRBJ1-1, with unresolved D. Trimming cost V 3 bases and J 1 base, with 10 bases left between them. The CDR3 extends over 14 amino acids. Germline V gene sequence: CDR1 SGHRS, CDR2 YFSETQ.

V is TRBV3-1 (or the pseudogene TRBV3-2) and J is TRBJ1-3; D remains unclear. Germline V gene lookup returns CDR1 LGHDT and CDR2 YNNKEL (reference sequence). The CDR3 consists of 15 residues. Trimming took off 1 base at V and 7 bases at J, with 14 bases between the two ends. CDR3 DNA: TGTGCCAGCAGCCAAGGATGGGGTGCGGGGAACACCATATATTTT. Amino acids: CASSQGWGAGNTIYF.

The chain employs TRBV4-1 and TRBJ2-1; D may be TRBD2 (6 bases). Germline V gene lookup returns CDR1 MGHRA and CDR2 YSYEKL. The CDR3 loop spans 12 amino acids. V was trimmed by 4 bases and J by 6 bases, leaving 7 bases between them. The CDR3 nucleotides read TGCGCCAGCAGCCCGACTAGCAATGAGCAGTTCTTC. Protein product: CASSPTSNEQFF.

This clone was detected a few times. This chain connects TRBV27 to TRBJ2-2; D unclear. V was pared by 4 bases and J by 2 bases, with 11 bases between. Germline V gene sequence: CDR1 MNHEY, CDR2 SMNVEV (reference sequence). The CDR3 spans 15 residues. The CDR3 coding sequence is TGTGCCAGCAGTTCAGGCTACGTTAACACCGGGGAGCTGTTTTTT. Its protein is CASSSGYVNTGELFF.

The rearrangement links TRBV9 to TRBJ2-2; a possible D gene is TRBD2 (5 bases). Trimming cost V 4 bases and J 6 bases, with 16 bases left between them. Germline V CDR1 and CDR2: SGDLS, YYNGEE. This CDR3 spans 15 amino acids. CDR3 sequence (DNA): TGTGCCAGCAGCTCAACCTCACCTAGCCCCGGGGAGCTGTTTTTT. Translating it yields CASSSTSPSPGELFF. Using reference TRBV9 and TRBJ2-2 for the parts outside the CDR3, the full variable domain is DSGVTQTPKHLITATGQRVTLRCSPRSGDLSVYWYQQSLDQGLQFLIQYYNGEERAKGNILERFSAQQFPDLHSELNLSSLELGDSALYFCASSSTSPSPGELFFGEGSRLTVL.

The V gene is TRBV7-9, the J gene TRBJ2-1; D may be TRBD1 (7 bases). The CDR3 covers 13 residues. Germline V gene sequence: CDR1 SEHNR, CDR2 FQNEAQ (reference sequence). The ends were cut back, 10 bases at V and 6 bases at J, with 16 bases in the middle. CDR3 in DNA: TGTGCCACCCCGAAGGAGGGGGCCAATGAGCAGTTCTTC. As protein: CATPKEGANEQFF.

Concerning this clone itself: Within the sample, other DNA sequences also encode this same CDR3. The gene calls are TRBV7-8 and TRBJ2-2, with a tentative D call TRBD1 (5 bases). Germline CDR1 and CDR2: SGHVS and FQNEAQ. V was pared by 1 base and J by 4 bases, with 10 bases between. The CDR3 runs 15 residues. CDR3 nucleotide sequence: TGTGCCAGCAGCTTAGTTCAGGGTCCCACCGGGGAGCTGTTTTTT. It is translated as CASSLVQGPTGELFF.

This clone was picked up a small number of times. This chain joins TRBV25-1 and TRBJ2-7; possible D gene TRBD1, 5 bases. The CDR3 totals 12 residues. Trimming took off 6 bases at V and 2 bases at J, with 8 bases between the two ends. CDR1 is MGHDK, CDR2 SYGVNS, per germline. CDR3 residues: CASRTVTYEQYF. The DNA of the CDR3 is TGTGCCAGCAGGACAGTGACCTACGAGCAGTACTTC.

The chain employs TRBV19 and TRBJ2-4; 9 nucleotides align to TRBD1. This CDR3 contains 14 residues. With V trimmed by 6 bases and J by 9 bases, 9 bases remained unmatched. CDR1 and CDR2 (germline): LNHDA, SQIVND (reference sequence). This chain's CDR3 is CASRGRQGGRIQYF. The CDR3 nucleotides are TGTGCCAGTAGGGGTCGACAGGGGGGCCGCATTCAGTACTTC.

CDR3 in DNA: TGTGCCAGCAGTGACGGTCGGGCGGGGTCCTCCTACGAGCAGTACTTC. Amino acid sequence: CASSDGRAGSSYEQYF. This rearrangement joins TRBV6-4 to TRBJ2-7; D possibly corresponds to TRBD2 (6 bases). Trimming stripped 2 bases from V and 0 bases from J, with 14 bases between. The germline gives CDR1 MRHNA, CDR2 SNTAGT. The CDR3 has 16 residues.

CDR3 amino acids: CAWSVIREKLFF. CDR3 sequence (DNA): TGTGCCTGGAGCGTTATCAGGGAAAAACTGTTTTTT. The V and J genes are TRBV30 and TRBJ1-4; D gene uncertain. The CDR3 contains 12 residues. Trimming cost V 3 bases and J 8 bases, with 10 bases left between them. Germline CDR1 and CDR2: GTSNPN and SVGIG (reference sequence).

V is TRBV15 and J is TRBJ2-1; 9 nucleotides line up with TRBD2. The length of the CDR3 is 17 residues. V was pared by 8 bases and J by 0 bases, with 11 bases of the junction left unmatched. Germline V gives CDR1 LNHNV, CDR2 YYDKDF (reference sequence). This CDR3 is CATVKGGRASSYNEQFF. The CDR3 coding sequence is TGTGCCACCGTCAAGGGCGGGAGGGCGAGCTCCTACAATGAGCAGTTCTTC.

V and J are TRBV19 and TRBJ2-1, with 11 bases lining up with TRBD1. CDR1 is LNHDA, CDR2 SQIVND, per germline (reference sequence). The CDR3 is made up of 15 amino acids. V lost 4 bases and J lost 4; bases outside the gene matches: 3. CDR3 nucleotide sequence: TGTGCCAGTAGTACCGGGACAGGGGGTTACAATGAGCAGTTCTTC. It is translated as CASSTGTGGYNEQFF.

This chain connects TRBV6-2 or TRBV6-3 to TRBJ1-2, with TRBD1 as a possible D gene (5 bases). This CDR3 spans 14 amino acids. Germline CDR1 and CDR2: MNHEY and SVGEGT. Trimming took off 4 bases at V and 6 bases at J, with 15 bases between the two ends. The CDR3 loop is CASSSLGEGNGYTF. The CDR3 DNA reads TGTGCCAGCAGTTCCCTCGGGGAGGGGAATGGCTACACCTTC.

The chain employs TRBV28 and TRBJ2-1; the match to TRBD2 covers 13 bases. The CDR3 is 20 residues long. The J segment lost 2 bases and the V segment lost 2 bases, leaving 12 bases of the junction unmatched. The germline gives CDR1 MDHEN, CDR2 SYDVKM. CDR3 protein: CASSLPVGLAGASAYNEQFF. The CDR3 DNA reads as TGTGCCAGCAGTTTACCCGTCGGACTAGCGGGGGCCTCAGCCTACAATGAGCAGTTCTTC.

This clone was seen at least ten times. This chain connects TRBV30 to TRBJ1-2, with TRBD1 matching 8 bases. The CDR3 has 16 amino acids. V lost 2 bases to trimming and J lost 2 bases; unmatched junction nucleotides: 10. Germline loops: CDR1 GTSNPN, CDR2 SVGIG (reference sequence). Here the CDR3 reads CAWSSAGGSANYGYTF. DNA for the CDR3: TGTGCCTGGAGTAGCGCAGGGGGCTCCGCAAACTATGGCTACACCTTC. The variable domain in full, with the rest retrieved from reference TRBV30 and TRBJ1-2, is SQTIHQWPATLVQPVGSPLSLECTVEGTSNPNLYWYRQAAGRGLQLLFYSVGIGQISSEVPQNLSASRPQDRQFILSSKKLLLSDSGFYLCAWSSAGGSANYGYTFGSGTRLTVV.

This clone came up a few times. The V call is TRBV14, the J call TRBJ1-5; 10 bases are a match to TRBD1. Germline assignment: CDR1 SGHDN and CDR2 FVKESK. V lost 1 base, J lost 6 bases, and 0 bases stayed unmatched. The CDR3 spans 14 residues. The CDR3 loop reads CASSQGDRGQPQHF. The DNA of the CDR3 is TGTGCCAGCAGCCAAGGGGACAGGGGTCAGCCCCAGCATTTT.

This clone appeared once. The chain's CDR3 is CASSLVRAGSGEQYF. The CDR3 region has the DNA TGTGCCAGCAGCTTAGTGAGGGCGGGCTCGGGCGAGCAGTACTTC. The chain employs TRBV11-2 and TRBJ2-7; possible D gene TRBD2, 5 bases. Germline V gene data show CDR1 as SGHAT and CDR2 as FQNNGV. V was clipped by 1 base and J by 6 bases, with 16 bases between them. There are 15 residues in the CDR3.

The chain carries TRBV29-1 and TRBJ1-3; 7 bases match TRBD1. Per germline, CDR1 SQVTM and CDR2 ANQGSEA. CDR3 length: 13 residues. Trimming at V came to 4 bases and at J to 4 bases, leaving 4 bases not matched to a gene. The CDR3 reads CSVGDSLGNTIYF. CDR3 DNA sequence: TGCAGCGTTGGGGACAGCCTCGGAAACACCATATATTTT. Together with reference TRBV29-1 and TRBJ1-3, the CDR3 gives the full variable domain: SAVISQKPSRDICQRGTSLTIQCQVDSQVTMMFWYRQQPGQSLTLIATANQGSEATYESGFVIDKFPISRPNLTFSTLTVSNMSPEDSSIYLCSVGDSLGNTIYFGEGSWLTVV.

This clone appeared a single time. The chain combines TRBV27 with TRBJ1-4; no firm D call. In germline, CDR1 is MNHEY, CDR2 SMNVEV (reference sequence). The CDR3 has 15 residues. Trimming pared 6 bases from V and 7 bases from J, leaving 18 bases between. CDR3 sequence: CASRRSGRGSEKLFF. The DNA of the CDR3 is TGTGCCAGCAGGCGATCGGGTCGAGGGAGTGAAAAACTGTTTTTT.

The V gene is TRBV2, the J gene TRBJ2-7; 14 bases line up with TRBD2. J was trimmed by 7 bases and V by 6 bases; bases with no gene match: 11. This CDR3 region has 16 residues. Germline lookup yields CDR1 SNHLY and CDR2 FYNNEI. The CDR3 nucleotides are TGTGCCAGCAGGGGTACCGGACTAGCGGGGGGTCGGGAGCAGTACTTC. As protein: CASRGTGLAGGREQYF.